The next 6 T cell receptor beta chains were all read from a single sample in a study of metastatic and nonmetastatic thyroid tumors. Before thyroid surgery, none of the patients had received any treatment. Via MiXCR, TCRdb re-called the PCR reads. This sample has tens of thousands of clones, with 25% to 30% found just once. The source material was blood. The receptor set was obtained from a female donor with papillary thyroid cancer or a benign thyroid nodule (not recorded which). Some clones in this sample may be carry-over from other donors' samples.

This chain connects TRBV20-1 to TRBJ2-3; 9 bases agree with TRBD1. The CDR3 runs to 16 residues. Germline CDR1 reads DFQATT; CDR2 reads SNEGSKA (reference sequence). J gave up 6 bases and V 3 bases, and 13 bases lay outside the gene matches. The CDR3 region has the DNA TGCAGTGCTAGCGCCAATCCGGGACAGGGCCGCGATACGCAGTATTTT. Translated: CSASANPGQGRDTQYF.

This clone has at least ten counts. The rearrangement joins TRBV2 to TRBJ1-5; the D gene is possibly TRBD1 (5 bases). This CDR3 is 13 amino acids long. V was trimmed by 6 bases and J by 7 bases, leaving 13 bases between them. The germline V gene has CDR1 SNHLY and CDR2 FYNNEI. Here the CDR3 reads CASSYRTDQPQHF. In DNA, the CDR3 is TGTGCCAGCAGCTACAGGACGGACCAGCCCCAGCATTTT.

This clone was seen repeatedly, ten times or more. The V and J genes are TRBV11-2 and TRBJ1-4; 8 bases match TRBD1. Trimming took 1 base from V and 11 from J; bases not matched to a gene: 6. Germline assignment: CDR1 SGHAT and CDR2 FQNNGV. This CDR3 has 14 amino acids. CDR3 sequence (DNA): TGTGCCAGCAGCTTAGTCACAGGGGGTCGGAAACTGTTTTTT. This sequence encodes CASSLVTGGRKLFF.

This clone has a count of ten or more. This CDR3 is also generated by other DNA sequences in the sample. The J gene is TRBJ2-3, the V gene TRBV12-3 or TRBV12-4; 14 bases map to TRBD2. The J segment lost 4 bases and the V segment lost 7 bases, leaving 7 bases of the junction unmatched. The CDR3 has 16 amino acids. CDR3 region: CASTIRLAGGADTQYF. In DNA form, the CDR3 reads TGTGCCAGCACCATAAGACTAGCGGGAGGGGCAGATACGCAGTATTTT.

This clone was observed many times. The chain recombines TRBV28 with TRBJ1-1, with D perhaps matching TRBD1 (5 bases). Germline loops: CDR1 MDHEN, CDR2 SYDVKM. This CDR3 has 14 residues. With 5 bases removed from V and 5 bases from J, the gap between germline ends came to 15 bases. CDR3 loop: CASSITGPRTEAFF. The DNA for the CDR3 is TGTGCCAGCAGTATAACAGGTCCGAGGACTGAAGCTTTCTTT.

This clone was seen a few times. The missing conserved phenylalanine or tryptophan at the end of this CDR3 makes a read error likely. The chain combines TRBV10-3 with TRBJ1-5, with a possible D match to TRBD1 (6 bases). The germline gives CDR1 ENHRY, CDR2 SYGVKD. V shed 3 bases and J shed 4 bases, with 10 bases lying between them. CDR3 length: 14 residues. CDR3 nucleotides: TGTGCCATCAGTGAAGGGACATGGAATCAGCCCCAGCATTCT. This codes for CAISEGTWNQPQHS.